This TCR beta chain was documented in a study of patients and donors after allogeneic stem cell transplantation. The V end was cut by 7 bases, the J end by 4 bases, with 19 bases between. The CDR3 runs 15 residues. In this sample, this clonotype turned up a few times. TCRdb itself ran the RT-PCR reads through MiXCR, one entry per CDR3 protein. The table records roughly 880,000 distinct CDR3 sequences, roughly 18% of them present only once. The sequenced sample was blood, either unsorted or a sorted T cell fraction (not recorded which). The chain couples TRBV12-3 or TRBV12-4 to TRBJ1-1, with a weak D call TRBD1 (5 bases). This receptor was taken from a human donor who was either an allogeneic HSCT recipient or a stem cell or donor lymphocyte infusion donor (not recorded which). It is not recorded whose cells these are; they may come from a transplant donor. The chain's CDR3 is CASIFNPGLGTEAFF. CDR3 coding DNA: TGTGCCAGCATCTTTAATCCGGGGCTTGGCACTGAAGCTTTCTTT.